This TCR beta chain was observed in a study of technical replicates of blood from a handful of donors. The assay was immunoSEQ multiplex PCR, and TCRdb's table has in-frame clones only and misses some. In the table there are 75,000 to 90,000 clones, roughly 91% of which are singletons. V was cut by 4 bases and J by 1 base, with 13 bases left in between. The CDR3 is made up of 16 amino acids. Germline V gives CDR1 SGHNT, CDR2 YENEEA. The receptor was isolated from a human donor in good health. The sequenced sample was T cells isolated from PBMCs. This chain joins TRBV11-3 and TRBJ1-4; D unresolved. CDR3 loop: CASSSLREGTNEKLFF. CDR3 nucleotide sequence: TGTGCCAGCAGCTCCTTACGCGAGGGAACTAATGAAAAACTGTTTTTT.